The T cell receptor beta chain described here comes from a study of T cell responses to AZD1222 COVID-19 vaccine. Second doses that came at about 4 or about 12 weeks were put together. Trimming removed 3 bases at V and 2 bases at J, with 17 bases between. The CDR3 has 16 amino acids. Germline CDR1 SGHRS, CDR2 YFSETQ. General study findings and limits: Spike was spanned by vaccine-associated CD4 TCRs, which were dominant at 160-218 and 743-854. Clonal diversity was possibly underestimated, and the donors were mostly white British, with more females. An increase in Spike-specific TCR breadth and depth was observed after two AZD1222 doses.

Measured with immunoSEQ multiplex PCR; TCRdb has only the in-frame clones, and not every one. The sample shows 150,000 to 200,000 clones, roughly 90% of them seen only once. A word on this clone: Its antigen is still unknown.

This TCR derives from an adult who received the AZD1222 COVID-19 vaccine. The chain joins TRBV5-1 to TRBJ1-2, with D possibly matching TRBD1 (5 bases). This sample comprised peripheral blood, obtained 28 days after the second AZD1222 dose. This CDR3 is CASSSAGRGANYGYTF. Here the CDR3 DNA reads TGCGCCAGCAGCTCGGCCGGGAGGGGAGCGAACTATGGCTACACCTTC.